The rows below give T cell receptor beta chains drawn from one sample of a study of blood T cell repertoires in COVID-19. Here immunoSEQ multiplex PCR was the method, and the copy in TCRdb shows in-frame clones only, minus some. In the table there are around 50,000 clones, approximately 78% of which are singletons. Sequenced: PBMCs or T cells enriched from blood (not recorded which). The receptors derive from a woman aged 50 to 60 with acute COVID-19. CDR3s include the opening cysteine and the closing phenylalanine or tryptophan.

v_gene: TRBV7-8; len: 18; j_gene: TRBJ1-2; CDR3aa: CASSFYGTGGLLNYGYTF
v_gene: TRBV3-1/TRBV3-2; len: 14; j_gene: TRBJ1-2; CDR3aa: CASSQEGRGYGYTF
v_gene: TRBV5-1; len: 14; j_gene: TRBJ2-2; CDR3aa: CASSQGLYTGELFF
v_gene: TRBV15; len: 16; j_gene: TRBJ2-5; CDR3aa: CATSRDEAGAGETQYF
v_gene: TRBV14; len: 16; j_gene: TRBJ2-5; CDR3aa: CASSQGGPVFLETQYF
v_gene: TRBV7-9; len: 17; j_gene: TRBJ2-2; CDR3aa: CASSSRQGGINTGELFF
v_gene: TRBV5-1; len: 17; j_gene: TRBJ2-2; CDR3aa: CASSLGLAGALTGELFF
v_gene: TRBV10-2; len: 15; j_gene: TRBJ2-2; CDR3aa: CASFWGGPNTGELFF
v_gene: TRBV9; len: 15; j_gene: TRBJ2-1; CDR3aa: CASSATGFSYNEQFF
v_gene: TRBV9; len: 15; j_gene: TRBJ1-4; CDR3aa: CASSIGSGSNEKLFF
v_gene: TRBV6-1; len: 15; j_gene: TRBJ1-1; CDR3aa: CASSEQGARNTEAFF
v_gene: TRBV6-5; len: 14; j_gene: TRBJ1-1; CDR3aa: CASSRDRVHTEAFF
v_gene: TRBV4-1; len: 15; j_gene: TRBJ1-3; CDR3aa: CASSQRTAKGNTIYF
v_gene: TRBV6-2/TRBV6-3; len: 12; j_gene: TRBJ1-4; CDR3aa: CASSRTDFGLFF
v_gene: TRBV5-5; len: 14; j_gene: TRBJ1-1; CDR3aa: CASSFGGRNTEAFF
v_gene: TRBV5-1; len: 15; j_gene: TRBJ1-4; CDR3aa: CASSLRQDANEKLFF
v_gene: TRBV9; len: 14; j_gene: TRBJ2-5; CDR3aa: CASSTGQIQETQYF
v_gene: TRBV3-1/TRBV3-2; len: 12; j_gene: TRBJ1-6; CDR3aa: CASSLRVSPLHF
v_gene: TRBV5-1; len: 15; j_gene: TRBJ1-1; CDR3aa: CASSLGKTVSTEAFF